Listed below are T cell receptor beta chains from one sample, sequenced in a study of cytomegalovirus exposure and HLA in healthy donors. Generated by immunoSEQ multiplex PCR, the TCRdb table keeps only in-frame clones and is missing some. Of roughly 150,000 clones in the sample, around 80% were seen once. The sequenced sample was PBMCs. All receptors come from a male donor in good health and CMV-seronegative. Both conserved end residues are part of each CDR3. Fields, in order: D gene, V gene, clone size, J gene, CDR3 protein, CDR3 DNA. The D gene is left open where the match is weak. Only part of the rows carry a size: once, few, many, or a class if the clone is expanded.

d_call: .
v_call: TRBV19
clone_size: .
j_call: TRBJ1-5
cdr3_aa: CASSREVGQPQHF
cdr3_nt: TGTGCCAGTAGTAGAGAGGTTGGCCAGCCCCAGCATTTT

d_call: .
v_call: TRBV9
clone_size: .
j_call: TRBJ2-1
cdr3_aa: CASSVEGGTYNEQFF
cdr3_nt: TGTGCCAGCAGCGTAGAAGGAGGAACCTACAATGAGCAGTTCTTC

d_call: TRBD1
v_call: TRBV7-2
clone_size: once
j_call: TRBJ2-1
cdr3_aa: CASSSEGQGYNEQFF
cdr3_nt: TGTGCCAGCAGCTCCGAGGGACAGGGTTACAATGAGCAGTTCTTC

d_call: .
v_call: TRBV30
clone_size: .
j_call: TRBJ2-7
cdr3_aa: CAWKRMRYEQYF
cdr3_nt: TGTGCCTGGAAGCGCATGCGCTACGAGCAGTACTTC

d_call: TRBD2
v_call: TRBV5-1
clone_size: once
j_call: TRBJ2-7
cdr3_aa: CASSLPWGGGQYF
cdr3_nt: TGCGCCAGCAGCTTGCCGTGGGGGGGAGGGCAGTACTTC

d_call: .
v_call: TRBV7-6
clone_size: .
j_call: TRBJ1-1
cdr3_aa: CASSSGELTEAFF
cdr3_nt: TGTGCCAGCAGCTCAGGGGAGCTCACTGAAGCTTTCTTT

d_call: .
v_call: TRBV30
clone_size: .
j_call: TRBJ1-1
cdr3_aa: CAWSHTANTEAFF
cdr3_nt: TGTGCCTGGAGTCATACAGCGAACACTGAAGCTTTCTTT

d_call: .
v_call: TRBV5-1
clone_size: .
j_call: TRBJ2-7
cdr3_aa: CASSAIKGQYEQYF
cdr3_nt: TGCGCCAGCAGCGCCATAAAGGGACAATACGAGCAGTACTTC

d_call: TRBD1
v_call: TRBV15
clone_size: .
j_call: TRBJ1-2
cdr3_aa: CATSRERTGRNGYTF
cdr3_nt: TGTGCCACCAGCAGAGAGCGGACAGGGCGGAATGGCTACACCTTC

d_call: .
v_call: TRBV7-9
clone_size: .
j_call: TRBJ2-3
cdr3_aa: CASSLAGGGLTDTQYF
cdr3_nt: TGTGCCAGCAGCTTAGCGGGAGGCGGCCTCACAGATACGCAGTATTTT

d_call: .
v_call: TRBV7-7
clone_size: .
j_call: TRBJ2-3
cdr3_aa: CASSLGAGDTQYF
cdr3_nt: TGTGCTAGCAGCTTAGGCGCGGGAGATACGCAGTATTTT

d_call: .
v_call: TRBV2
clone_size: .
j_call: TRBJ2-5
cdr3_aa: CASTLRVETQYF
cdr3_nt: TGTGCCAGCACCCTCAGGGTGGAGACCCAGTACTTC

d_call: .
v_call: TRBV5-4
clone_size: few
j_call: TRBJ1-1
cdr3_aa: CASSTGLTEAFF
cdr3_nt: TGTGCCAGCAGTACAGGGTTGACTGAAGCTTTCTTT

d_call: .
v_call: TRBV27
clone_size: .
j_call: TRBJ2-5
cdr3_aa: CASSSLRETQYF
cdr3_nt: TGTGCCAGCAGTTCCCTGAGGGAGACCCAGTACTTC

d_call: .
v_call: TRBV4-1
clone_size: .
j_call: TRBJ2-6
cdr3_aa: CASSQMGQPGANVLTF
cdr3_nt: TGCGCCAGCAGCCAAATGGGGCAGCCTGGGGCCAACGTCCTGACTTTC

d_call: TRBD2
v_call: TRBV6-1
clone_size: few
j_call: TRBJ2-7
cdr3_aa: CASSVGLAVIYEQYF
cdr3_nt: TGTGCCAGCAGTGTGGGACTAGCGGTGATCTACGAGCAGTACTTC

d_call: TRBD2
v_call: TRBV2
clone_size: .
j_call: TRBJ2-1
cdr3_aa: CASSERTSGYNEQFF
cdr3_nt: TGTGCCAGCAGTGAAAGGACTAGCGGGTACAATGAGCAGTTCTTC

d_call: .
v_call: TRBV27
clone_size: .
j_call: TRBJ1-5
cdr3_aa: CASSYVGGKGNQPQHF
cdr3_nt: TGTGCCAGCAGTTATGTTGGAGGGAAAGGCAATCAGCCCCAGCATTTT

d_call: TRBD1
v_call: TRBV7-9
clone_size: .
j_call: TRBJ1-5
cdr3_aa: CASSLDRVQPQHF
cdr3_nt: TGTGCCAGCAGCCTAGACAGGGTTCAGCCCCAGCATTTT

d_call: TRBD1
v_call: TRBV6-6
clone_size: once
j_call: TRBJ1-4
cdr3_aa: CASSYQTGGDEKLFF
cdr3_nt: TGTGCCAGCAGTTACCAGACAGGGGGAGATGAAAAACTGTTTTTT

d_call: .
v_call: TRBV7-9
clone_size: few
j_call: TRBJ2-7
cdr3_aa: CASSQQGSPYEQYF
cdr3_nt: TGTGCCAGCAGCCAACAGGGAAGCCCCTACGAGCAGTACTTC

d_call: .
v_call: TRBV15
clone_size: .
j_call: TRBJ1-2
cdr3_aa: CATGLSTHYGYTF
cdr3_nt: TGTGCCACCGGACTCTCGACACACTATGGCTACACCTTC

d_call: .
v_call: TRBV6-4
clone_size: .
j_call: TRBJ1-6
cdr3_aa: CASSEDLARGSPLHF
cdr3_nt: TGTGCCAGCAGTGAAGACCTCGCCAGGGGCTCACCCCTCCACTTT